This TCR beta chain derives from a study of tumor and adjacent non-tumor tissue in lung cancer. CDR1 is ENHRY, CDR2 SYGVKD, per germline. CDR3 length: 12 amino acids. General study findings and limits: Patients with more diverse tumor TCRs had worse survival. Normal lung showed higher cumulative top 100 clone frequency than tumor. Significantly higher TCR diversity was found in tumor than normal lung.

TCRbeta libraries were built with three rounds of nested PCR, modified from ARM-PCR. In TCRdb, the multiplex PCR reads were re-called with MiXCR into one record per CDR3 protein. The table shows under 100,000 distinct CDR3 sequences, with 61% occurring only once. This clonotype has just a few counts. Its antigen is as yet unknown. A much larger clonotype is one base distant, so this may be a read error. No cell sorting was done before RNA was extracted from the tissue. Sequenced material: lung tumor tissue. The source of this sequence is a man in his 70s with non-small cell lung cancer. V usage is TRBV10-3 and J usage is TRBJ2-2; TRBD1 matches at 8 bases. CDR3 in DNA: TGTGCCACCAGTGACAGGGGTGGGGAGCTGTTTTTT. This encodes CATSDRGGELFF.